This T cell receptor beta chain was obtained from a study of T-cell memory formation after mild COVID-19. Whole-study results and caveats: Most CD4+ clones that shrank were in CM and EM, while CD8+ ones turned up in EMRA. Contracting clones, day 15 to 85, had balanced CD4/CD8, and later expanders favored CD4+. Memory cells collected pre-infection included some clones that later responded, suggesting cross-reactive memory joined.

This clonotype has a handful of counts. Its antigen is unknown. 5'RACE primed from the constant segment yielded TCR alpha and TCR beta cDNA libraries bearing sample barcodes and UMIs. Each CDR3 protein gets one entry after TCRdb re-called the 5' RACE reads with MiXCR. The sample records under 400,000 distinct CDR3 sequences, under 25% being singletons. V trimming: 1 base; J trimming: 3 bases; junction bases outside the gene matches: 3. Germline loops: CDR1 DFQATT, CDR2 SNEGSKA (reference sequence). This CDR3 is 14 amino acids long. The J gene is TRBJ2-3, the V gene TRBV20-1; 8 bases are shared with TRBD2. The sequenced sample consisted of PBMCs or a T cell subset sorted from them (not recorded which). The TCR originated in an adult woman who had mild COVID-19 (a few samples of this study predate the infection). Cell type and time point are not known. The CDR3 bases are TGCAGTGCTAGAGCGGGGGGGCTTACAGATACGCAGTATTTT. As protein: CSARAGGLTDTQYF.